This T cell receptor (beta chain) originates from a study of vaccination and CD4 T cells after COVID-19 (dated by TCRdb to between 2020 and 2023). For context, the study as a whole: SARS-CoV-2 positivity had been established in the convalescent patients by nasal swab PCR, and mild disease was recorded in some 10 of these patients and severe disease in one. The convalescent cohort included six males and four females, with two Hispanic individuals, seven Caucasians, two Asians and one multiracial person. Participants received two doses of either the Pfizer-BioNTech BNT162b2 vaccine (n=8) or the Moderna mRNA-1273 vaccine (n=2). Post-COVID blood samples from convalescent patients were collected a median of roughly 100 days after diagnosis, with a range of roughly 30 to 161 days. Post-vaccine blood samples were taken a median of approximately 76 days after the second vaccine dose, with a range of 14 to 241 days. The cultures were stimulated with overlapping spike peptide pools from SARS-CoV-2 and from the common cold coronaviruses HCoV-NL63, HCoV-OC43 and HCoV-229E. Control cultures used a CEFX viral epitope pool as positive control, an HIV-1 Nef peptide pool as negative control, or no peptide. In 10 COVID-19 convalescent patients and a few infection-naive healthy vaccine recipients, researchers compared the spike-specific CD4+ TCR repertoire from before mRNA vaccination with the repertoire from after.

In the paper's terms, the treatment or condition label means: roughly 10-day PBMC culture with coronavirus spike peptide pools or control peptides (ViraFEST assay). The ViraFEST assay, used in the study, expanded antigen-specific T cells with peptide pools and then identified the expanded clonotypes through TCR sequencing. The convalescent patients' positive SARS-CoV-2 PCR tests fell between March and December 2020, which was before the Alpha, Beta and Delta variants emerged in the United States. Each well held more than 1.5 million PBMCs cultured in IMDM containing roughly 5% human AB serum and approximately 9.8 IU/ml IL-2, with 8.5 to 10 ug/ml peptide pools added. Half of the culture medium was replaced with fresh IL-2-containing medium on days 3 and 7. After roughly 11 days of culture, CD4+ T cells were isolated by negative selection with the EasySep CD4+ T cell isolation kit. Ficoll-Paque Plus gradient centrifugation was used to isolate PBMCs from whole blood, and the isolated PBMCs were then either used fresh or cryopreserved at -140C. Culture conditions were generally each tested in triplicate wells.

With respect to this clonotype: It lacks a known antigen. Nothing much larger sits one base from this clone, and base qualities are not available.

Overall study outcomes, separate from this receptor: The study included relatively few convalescent patients and did not analyze early timepoints after natural infection. Of the vaccine-specific clones in convalescent patients, 304 of 307, or nearly all, reacted only to SARS-CoV-2 spike and did not cross-react with common cold coronaviruses. An increase in the median number of SARS-CoV-2-reactive clonotypes from 21 after infection to roughly 38 after vaccination was observed, but the change was not found to be significant. In convalescent patients, a median around 86% of post-vaccine SARS-CoV-2-reactive clones were detected only after vaccination, suggesting vaccine-specific priming.

The library was prepared using PCR. DNA from cultured CD4+ T cells was subjected to TCR sequencing with the Oncomine TCR Beta short-read assay at the Johns Hopkins FTIC core. The QIAamp micro DNA kit was used to extract genomic DNA from the cultured CD4+ T cells. Oncomine TCR Beta libraries from cultured CD4+ T cells were pooled using unique dual indexes and sequenced on an Illumina iSeq 100. In the paper's pipeline: Non-productive sequences were removed, and CDR3s that did not start with C, did not end with F or W, or were shorter than 7 amino acids were discarded. Antigen-specific clonotypes were identified with the MANAFEST web application by comparing peptide-stimulated wells with reference and other culture wells. To be called positive, a clone needed an FDR below 0.05, an odds ratio above 5, and a productive frequency above 0.1% in at least two of three replicate wells. A clonotype was classed as cross-reactive if the clonotype showed significant expansion both in SARS-CoV-2 spike wells and in at least one common cold coronavirus spike condition. Levenshtein distances (stringdist) and unrooted phylogenetic trees (ape) in R version 3.6.1 were used to assess CDR3 homology. The public reads were reanalyzed by TCRdb: fastp trimming at Q25, MiXCR alignment, in-frame beta chains only. Merged by CDR3 protein, the rows form single entries marked with the most common genes and DNA. The authors' filters were not applied to this entry. The sample profile shows about 3,100 distinct CDR3 sequences; about 20% of them were found once. The ten most abundant clones make up 40% to 55% of the sample.

Inclusive of the bounding cysteine and phenylalanine, the CDR3 is 14 residues long. The read is trimmed to its CDR3 DNA, 42 bases read in frame from base 1. The germline V gene specifies SGHRS as CDR1 and YFSETQ as CDR2. Relative to germline, V is 2 bases shorter and J is 3 bases shorter, with 9 bases between their ends. In this chain, TRBV5-1 is recombined with TRBJ2-4, with no confident D gene call. The TCR sequence derives from a human donor who had recovered from COVID-19. Sequences were obtained from CD4+ T cells from blood, cultured in vitro. The CDR3 in this case is CASSFEEDKNIQYF. Here is the DNA: TGCGCCAGCAGCTTCGAGGAAGACAAAAACATTCAGTACTTC.